This TCR beta chain was captured by sequencing in a study of blood T cells in healthy people across ages. Study-level information: T cells yielded about one barcoded beta molecule per two cells through template switching. General study points: Comparison with aged donors showed that long-lived donors had more naive CD4+ cells and higher diversity.

This CDR3 contains 13 residues. Germline V gives CDR1 SGHRS, CDR2 YFSETQ. Together with a sample-barcoded 5' primer, a J-beta primer mix was included in a second PCR lasting about 6 to 11 cycles. A single record per CDR3 protein comes from TCRdb applying MiXCR to the 5' RACE reads. The table has 700,000 or so distinct CDR3 sequences, 22% seen once. With regard to this clonotype: Antigen specificity is unknown.

The receptor was derived from a man aged 65 to 85 in good health. The chain joins TRBV5-1 to TRBJ2-7; 8 bases are a match to TRBD1. Gene TRBJ2-1 matches the end of the DNA better, so the J call may be wrong. Sequencing was carried out using blood. The CDR3: CASAQGVSNEQFF. The CDR3, as DNA: TGCGCCAGCGCACAGGGGGTTTCCAATGAGCAGTTCTTC.